This T cell receptor (beta chain) was retrieved from a study of post-analysis software for immune sequencing data. General study findings and limits: Multiple sclerosis patients had significantly lower normalized Chao1 diversity than controls.

Every TCR beta cDNA library bore unique molecular identifiers. Input amounts of roughly 1 to 10 million T cells were used. These gave around 500,000 cDNA molecules, so each molecule approximated one T cell. TCRdb passed the PCR reads through MiXCR, listing each CDR3 protein once. The sample has about 810,000 distinct CDR3 sequences; roughly half are singletons. With regard to this clonotype: Its target is unknown.

The sequence came from a girl between 10 and 17 years old with multiple sclerosis. Input material: blood.

The CDR3 DNA is TGTGCCAGCAGCCGGAGCGGGACTAGCGGTGCCGAGCAGTACTTC. It translates to CASSRSGTSGAEQYF. This chain connects TRBV3-1 to TRBJ2-7; 11 nucleotides match TRBD2. After removal of 4 bases from V and 6 bases from J, the junction contained 8 bases not matched to a gene. The CDR3 is made up of 15 amino acids. Looked up from germline, CDR1 is LGHDT and CDR2 is YNNKEL (reference sequence).